This T cell receptor beta chain was captured by sequencing in a study of T cell responses to AZD1222 COVID-19 vaccine. Details on this clone: Its antigen is as yet unknown.

Trimming cost V 4 bases and J 2 bases; bases outside gene matches: 10. Per germline, CDR1 SGHRS and CDR2 YFSETQ. The CDR3 is 16 amino acids. Profiled with immunoSEQ multiplex PCR; TCRdb holds only in-frame clones, not every one. The table includes around 140,000 clones, almost 95% detected once. Study results and caveats: The donors showed a predominance of white British ancestry and of females, with possible underestimation of clonal diversity.

The sequencing used peripheral blood, collected 28 days after the second AZD1222 dose. The genes are TRBV5-1 and TRBJ2-7; 9 bases are shared with TRBD2. The origin of this receptor is an adult who received the AZD1222 COVID-19 vaccine. This chain's CDR3 is CASSGLAGELPYEQYF. The CDR3 nucleotides are TGCGCCAGCAGCGGTTTAGCGGGAGAGCTCCCCTACGAGCAGTACTTC.